The rows below give T cell receptor beta chains drawn from one sample of a study of blood T cell repertoires in COVID-19. Measured with immunoSEQ multiplex PCR; TCRdb has only the in-frame clones, and not every one. The data hold 150,000 to 200,000 clones, with nearly 90% observed a single time. Sequencing was carried out using peripheral blood. Source of these receptors: a man in his 60s with active or convalescent COVID-19. CDR3s include the opening cysteine and the closing phenylalanine or tryptophan. A D gene is named only where the DNA matches it firmly. The size entry is marked missing in some rows and otherwise reads once, few, many or a size class.

16	-	TRBV25-1	once	TRBJ1-2	CASSESRVGGIYGYTF	TGTGCCAGCAGTGAATCTAGGGTCGGGGGAATATATGGCTACACCTTC
14	-	TRBV6-5	-	TRBJ2-7	CASDGGGFGYEQYF	TGTGCCAGCGATGGGGGCGGCTTCGGGTACGAGCAGTACTTC
13	-	TRBV19	few	TRBJ1-1	CASRSRGLTEAFF	TGTGCCAGTCGTAGCAGGGGATTGACTGAAGCTTTCTTT
15	-	TRBV2	-	TRBJ1-2	CASSISTGGGYGYTF	TGTGCCAGCAGTATTTCGACAGGCGGCGGCTATGGCTACACCTTC
14	-	TRBV3-1/TRBV3-2	-	TRBJ1-4	CASSQKSGQEKLFF	TGTGCCAGCAGCCAAAAATCAGGACAGGAAAAACTGTTTTTT
14	-	TRBV27	-	TRBJ2-3	CASSFRVPTDTQYF	TGTGCCAGCAGTTTCAGGGTCCCCACAGATACGCAGTATTTT
17	TRBD2	TRBV7-2	-	TRBJ2-4	CASSLAGGRGAKNIQYF	TGTGCCAGCAGCTTAGCCGGCGGGAGGGGGGCAAAAAACATTCAGTACTTC
14	-	TRBV7-3	-	TRBJ1-1	CASSLTRGNTEAFF	TGTGCCAGCAGCTTAACTCGAGGTAACACTGAAGCTTTCTTT
15	-	TRBV6-5	-	TRBJ2-3	CASSYGGGNTDTQYF	TGTGCCAGCAGTTACGGGGGAGGAAACACAGATACGCAGTATTTT
13	-	TRBV9	-	TRBJ1-5	CASSADSNQPQHF	TGTGCCAGCAGCGCAGATAGCAATCAGCCCCAGCATTTT
12	TRBD2	TRBV6-5	-	TRBJ2-7	CASTGLAGEQYF	TGTGCCAGCACTGGACTAGCGGGAGAGCAGTACTTC
14	TRBD2	TRBV11-3	-	TRBJ2-7	CASSLGGTSYEQYF	TGTGCCAGCAGCTTAGGCGGGACTAGCTACGAGCAGTACTTC
13	-	TRBV5-1	-	TRBJ2-7	CASSFRGLDEQYF	TGCGCCAGCAGCTTCCGGGGACTCGACGAGCAGTACTTC
14	TRBD2	TRBV11-2	-	TRBJ2-5	CASSFTSGQETQYF	TGTGCCAGCAGCTTTACTAGCGGCCAAGAGACCCAGTACTTC
12	TRBD1	TRBV7-7	-	TRBJ2-7	CASSSDRGEQYF	TGTGCCAGCAGCTCGGACAGGGGCGAGCAGTACTTC
15	-	TRBV11-2	-	TRBJ2-1	CASSLFASANNEQFF	TGTGCCAGCAGCTTATTTGCTAGCGCCAACAATGAGCAGTTCTTC
15	-	TRBV7-9	once	TRBJ2-5	CASSLIWGLRETQYF	TGTGCCAGCAGCTTAATATGGGGACTGAGGGAGACCCAGTACTTC
14	-	TRBV3-1/TRBV3-2	-	TRBJ1-1	CASSQGGPGGEAFF	TGTGCCAGCAGCCAAGGTGGCCCCGGGGGGGAAGCTTTCTTT
15	TRBD1	TRBV18	-	TRBJ1-2	CASSLTTGGEDGYTF	TGTGCCAGCTCACTAACTACAGGGGGCGAAGATGGCTACACCTTC
15	-	TRBV4-1	-	TRBJ2-1	CASSQEASSYNEQFF	TGCGCCAGCAGCCAAGAAGCGAGCTCCTACAATGAGCAGTTCTTC
14	-	TRBV18	once	TRBJ2-7	CASSPRTGAYEQYF	TGTGCCAGCTCACCTAGGACGGGAGCCTACGAGCAGTACTTC
12	-	TRBV12-3/TRBV12-4	-	TRBJ1-3	CASRTGGNTIYF	TGTGCCAGCAGGACCGGGGGAAACACCATATATTTT
16	-	TRBV12-2	-	TRBJ1-1	CASRLGVLGANTEAFF	TGTGCAAGTCGCTTAGGTGTTTTGGGGGCGAACACTGAAGCTTTCTTT
16	TRBD2	TRBV7-9	-	TRBJ2-5	CASSRWTSAREETQYF	TGTGCCAGCAGCCGATGGACTAGCGCACGGGAAGAGACCCAGTACTTC
15	TRBD1	TRBV5-1	-	TRBJ1-2	CASSFDRASSGGYTF	TGCGCCAGCAGCTTTGACAGGGCTTCTTCGGGAGGCTACACCTTC
14	-	TRBV20-1	-	TRBJ1-4	CSASPAGSNEKLFF	TGCAGTGCTAGTCCGGCAGGGTCTAATGAAAAACTGTTTTTT
14	TRBD1	TRBV29-1	-	TRBJ2-1	CSAAQGSSYNEQFF	TGCAGCGCTGCACAGGGGAGCTCCTACAATGAGCAGTTCTTC
18	-	TRBV21-1	-	TRBJ2-1	CASSPRKDPQGSYNEQFF	TGTGCCAGCAGCCCCCGCAAAGATCCACAGGGGAGCTACAATGAGCAGTTCTTC
20	-	TRBV23-1	-	TRBJ2-7	CASSQSRGDRAVILPCEQYF	TGCGCCAGCAGTCAATCGCGGGGGGACAGGGCTGTGATCCTCCCCTGCGAGCAGTACTTC
15	-	TRBV27	once	TRBJ2-7	CASKKSAVSSYEQYF	TGTGCCAGCAAAAAATCGGCGGTCAGCTCCTACGAGCAGTACTTC
14	-	TRBV11-2	-	TRBJ2-7	CASSLMFGTYEQYF	TGTGCCAGCAGCTTAATGTTCGGTACCTACGAGCAGTACTTC
13	-	TRBV27	-	TRBJ1-1	CASSLFRGTEAFF	TGTGCCAGCAGTTTATTTAGGGGAACCGAAGCTTTCTTT
15	-	TRBV19	-	TRBJ1-5	CASSIVGQMDQPQHF	TGTGCCAGTAGTATAGTCGGACAGATGGATCAGCCCCAGCATTTT
13	TRBD1	TRBV24-1	-	TRBJ2-5	CATSDGTVETQYF	TGTGCCACCAGTGACGGGACAGTGGAGACCCAGTACTTC
15	-	TRBV18	few	TRBJ1-3	CASSLTATSGNTIYF	TGTGCCAGCTCACTTACAGCAACCTCTGGAAACACCATATATTTT
15	TRBD2	TRBV7-9	-	TRBJ2-7	CASSPAGVMSYEQYF	TGTGCCAGCAGCCCAGCGGGGGTGATGTCCTACGAGCAGTACTTC
17	TRBD1	TRBV4-1	once	TRBJ1-2	CASSPSRDRGLNYGYTF	TGCGCCAGCAGCCCGTCCCGGGACAGGGGGCTCAACTATGGCTACACCTTC
15	TRBD1	TRBV5-5	-	TRBJ1-2	CASSLWGDSSSGYTF	TGTGCCAGCAGCTTGTGGGGGGACAGTTCTAGTGGCTACACCTTC
14	-	TRBV7-2	-	TRBJ1-5	CASSTQFSNQPQHF	TGTGCCAGCAGCACACAGTTTAGCAATCAGCCCCAGCATTTT
15	-	TRBV29-1	-	TRBJ1-5	CSVATDVGSGQPQHF	TGCAGCGTTGCGACAGACGTAGGCTCGGGTCAGCCCCAGCATTTT
16	TRBD2	TRBV25-1	-	TRBJ2-1	CASSEFGTKGSNEQFF	TGTGCCAGCAGTGAATTCGGGACTAAGGGTTCCAATGAGCAGTTCTTC
14	-	TRBV7-9	-	TRBJ2-5	CASSLGSGQETQYF	TGTGCCAGCAGCTTAGGGTCGGGGCAAGAGACCCAGTACTTC
14	TRBD1	TRBV6-6	few	TRBJ1-2	CASSPRGQPYGYTF	TGTGCCAGCAGCCCCAGGGGACAGCCCTATGGCTACACCTTC
13	TRBD1	TRBV11-3	-	TRBJ1-1	CASSLVRDSEAFF	TGTGCCAGCAGCTTAGTGCGGGACAGTGAAGCTTTCTTT
13	TRBD1	TRBV19	few	TRBJ1-1	CASHRGMNTEAFF	TGTGCCAGTCACAGGGGGATGAACACTGAAGCTTTCTTT
16	TRBD1	TRBV25-1	-	TRBJ1-1	CASSARQGLPNTEAFF	TGTGCCAGCAGTGCCCGACAGGGATTGCCGAACACTGAAGCTTTCTTT
16	-	TRBV19	-	TRBJ2-6	CASGITGLSGANVLTF	TGTGCCAGTGGGATTACAGGGCTTTCTGGGGCCAACGTCCTGACTTTC
16	TRBD2	TRBV24-1	once	TRBJ2-2	CATSGLAGGDTGELFF	TGTGCCACCAGTGGCTTAGCGGGGGGGGACACCGGGGAGCTGTTTTTT
16	TRBD1	TRBV4-1	-	TRBJ1-5	CASSQDLDRGPQPQHF	TGCGCCAGCAGCCAAGATCTCGACAGGGGGCCTCAGCCCCAGCATTTT
13	TRBD1	TRBV29-1	-	TRBJ1-5	CSVGRDRDQPQHF	TGCAGCGTTGGGCGGGACAGGGATCAGCCCCAGCATTTT
11	-	TRBV20-1	few	TRBJ1-2	CSAGGLAGYTF	TGCAGTGCTGGTGGGCTGGCTGGCTACACCTTC
17	TRBD1	TRBV6-6	-	TRBJ1-3	CASSPGQAFSSGNTIYF	TGTGCCAGCAGTCCGGGACAGGCCTTCAGCTCTGGAAACACCATATATTTT
18	TRBD1	TRBV12-5	-	TRBJ2-3	CASGLTSTGGWGTDTQYF	TGTGCTAGTGGTTTGACCTCCACAGGGGGCTGGGGCACAGATACGCAGTATTTT
13	TRBD1	TRBV20-1	-	TRBJ2-7	CSASSDTGGEQYF	TGCAGTGCTAGTAGCGATACAGGGGGCGAGCAGTACTTC
15	TRBD1	TRBV7-2	-	TRBJ1-2	CASSFSGDRNYGYTF	TGTGCCAGCAGCTTCAGTGGGGACAGAAACTATGGCTACACCTTC
16	-	TRBV7-9	-	TRBJ1-4	CASSSQTGGPGEKLFF	TGTGCCAGCAGCTCCCAAACGGGGGGACCCGGAGAAAAACTGTTTTTT